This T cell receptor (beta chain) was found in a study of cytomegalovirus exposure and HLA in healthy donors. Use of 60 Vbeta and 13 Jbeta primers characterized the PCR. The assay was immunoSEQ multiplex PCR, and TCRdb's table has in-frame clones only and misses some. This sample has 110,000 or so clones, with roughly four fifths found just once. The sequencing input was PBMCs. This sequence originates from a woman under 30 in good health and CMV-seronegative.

The CDR3 DNA sequence: TGTGCCGGGTACAGGGAAACCACCTATGGCTACACCTTC. Protein product: CAGYRETTYGYTF. The rearrangement uses TRBV2 and TRBJ1-2; TRBD1 is a possible D gene (6 bases). V dropped 11 bases and J dropped 4 bases, with 17 bases sitting between them. The CDR3 is 13 amino acids. Germline V lookup: CDR1 SNHLY, CDR2 FYNNEI.